This T cell receptor (beta chain) was captured in a study of monozygotic twins with inflammatory bowel disease. CDR1 is ENHRY, CDR2 SYGVKD, per germline. The CDR3 loop spans 11 amino acids. The study subjected TCRalpha and TCRbeta cDNA to two nested PCRs of approximately 17 and 9 cycles. TCRdb re-called the 5' RACE reads; one entry per CDR3 protein, DNA not given. The table lists 200,000 to 250,000 distinct CDR3 sequences. This TCR came from a human donor with ulcerative colitis or Crohn's disease, or a healthy co-twin of an affected twin (not recorded which). The specimen was blood. J is TRBJ2-7 and V is TRBV10-3. The CDR3 protein is CAISEFYEQYF.